A selection of T cell receptor beta chains follows, all from one sample in a study of shared clonotypes between healthy human individuals. Clones were sequenced by immunoSEQ multiplex PCR, and TCRdb holds only the in-frame ones, with some missing. The repertoire consists of about a million clones, with roughly 80% occurring once and the leading ten covering about 1.5%. The source material was memory CD4+ T cells sorted from blood. These receptors all stem from a young man in good health. CDR3s include the opening cysteine and the closing phenylalanine or tryptophan. Each record gives: D gene, J gene, clone size, V gene, CDR3 protein, CDR3 DNA. D genes are given only for firm matches. Expanded clones get a size class; other rows say once, few or many, or leave the size out.

- | TRBJ2-7 | once | TRBV28 | CASSLSQGSYEQYF | TGTGCCAGCAGTTTAAGCCAGGGTTCCTACGAGCAGTACTTC
TRBD2 | TRBJ2-3 | - | TRBV7-9 | CASLSGLAGVTDTQYF | TGTGCCAGCCTTAGCGGGCTAGCGGGGGTCACAGATACGCAGTATTTT
- | TRBJ2-5 | - | TRBV19 | CASSPNSGSGETQYF | TGTGCCAGTAGTCCCAACAGCGGTTCGGGGGAGACCCAGTACTTC
TRBD1 | TRBJ1-1 | many | TRBV6-5 | CASSRGQGNTEAFF | TGTGCCAGCAGTAGGGGACAGGGGAACACTGAAGCTTTCTTT
TRBD2 | TRBJ2-7 | - | TRBV5-1 | CASSRGTSGSYEQYF | TGCGCCAGCAGCCGAGGGACTAGCGGGAGCTACGAGCAGTACTTC
- | TRBJ2-7 | - | TRBV2 | CASSVKGHSYEQYF | TGTGCCAGCAGTGTTAAGGGGCACTCCTACGAGCAGTACTTC
- | TRBJ1-2 | - | TRBV7-7 | CAGLNTAMIGNLNGYTF | TGTGCTGGCCTCAATACAGCGATGATTGGCAACTTGAATGGCTACACCTTC
- | TRBJ2-5 | - | TRBV30 | CAWSVLFGSQETQYF | TGTGCCTGGAGTGTATTGTTTGGCAGTCAAGAGACCCAGTACTTC
- | TRBJ2-1 | - | TRBV1 | CTSSQGGGGQFF | TGCACCAGCAGCCAAGGAGGTGGAGGGCAGTTCTTC
TRBD1 | TRBJ2-5 | - | TRBV7-9 | CASSLGTGGGETQYF | TGTGCCAGCAGCTTAGGGACAGGGGGCGGGGAGACCCAGTACTTC
- | TRBJ2-7 | - | TRBV5-1 | CASSFQGGYEQYF | TGCGCCAGCAGCTTTCAAGGGGGGTACGAGCAGTACTTC
- | TRBJ1-3 | - | TRBV5-1 | CASSLMGATGNTIYF | TGCGCCAGCAGCTTGATGGGGGCGACCGGAAACACCATATATTTT
TRBD2 | TRBJ2-1 | - | TRBV2 | CASQGLAVKNEQFF | TGTGCCAGTCAGGGACTAGCGGTGAAGAATGAGCAGTTCTTC
TRBD1 | TRBJ1-4 | - | TRBV5-1 | CASSRTGPATNEKLFF | TGCGCCAGCAGCCGGACAGGACCTGCAACTAATGAAAAACTGTTTTTT
TRBD1 | TRBJ1-5 | few | TRBV2 | CASRGDREFSNQPQHF | TGTGCCAGCAGGGGGGACAGGGAATTTAGCAATCAGCCCCAGCATTTT
TRBD1 | TRBJ2-5 | - | TRBV18 | CASSGGTEETQYF | TGTGCCAGCTCGGGTGGGACAGAAGAGACCCAGTACTTC